Each of the 23 T cell receptor beta chains below was sequenced from the same sample in a study of cytomegalovirus exposure and HLA in healthy donors. It was with 60 Vbeta and 13 Jbeta primers that the PCR ran. Assay: immunoSEQ multiplex PCR; the TCRdb copy retains only in-frame clones and omits some. The repertoire holds under 200,000 clones, around 77% seen once, with approximately 2% in the top ten. Source material: PBMCs. The receptor source for this set is a man aged 25 to 40 in good health and CMV-seronegative.

Turning to this clone: Additional DNA sequences in this sample encode the identical CDR3. This chain uses TRBV7-9 with TRBJ2-2; 14 positions agree with TRBD2. The CDR3 is 18 amino acids. The germline CDR1 and CDR2 sequences are SEHNR and FQNEAQ (reference sequence). The V gene end was trimmed by 5 bases and the J gene end by 7 bases; junction bases not matched to a gene: 12. CDR3 coding DNA: TGTGCCAGCAGCACCTACCCGGGACTAGCGGGAGCGGGCGGGGAGCTGTTTTTT. This translates into CASSTYPGLAGAGGELFF.

This clone appeared a single time. The rearrangement links TRBV28 to TRBJ2-7; possibly TRBD1 for D (10 bases). Trimming pared 7 bases from V and 2 bases from J, leaving 27 bases between. CDR1 and CDR2 from the germline V gene are MDHEN and SYDVKM. The CDR3 sequence is 18 residues long. CDR3 region: CASIRTGGSSGSPYEQYF. Written as DNA, the CDR3 is TGTGCCAGCATCCGGACAGGGGGGAGTAGCGGGAGTCCCTACGAGCAGTACTTC.

The rearrangement uses TRBV28 and TRBJ2-1; perhaps TRBD2 as D (6 bases). The CDR3 has 16 amino acids. Germline CDR1 reads MDHEN; CDR2 reads SYDVKM. V lost 5 bases and J 4 bases, leaving 18 bases between the germline ends. CDR3 DNA sequence: TGTGCCAGCAGTACCCTCGGGACTTTGATATACAATGAGCAGTTCTTC. Protein: CASSTLGTLIYNEQFF. The whole variable domain, filled in from reference TRBV28 and TRBJ2-1, reads DVKVTQSSRYLVKRTGEKVFLECVQDMDHENMFWYRQDPGLGLRLIYFSYDVKMKEKGDIPEGYSVSREKKERFSLILESASTNQTSMYLCASSTLGTLIYNEQFFGPGTRLTVL.

Details on this clone: This sample also contains other DNA sequences that code for the same CDR3. This chain connects TRBV28 to TRBJ2-7; the D is unclear. Germline assignment: CDR1 MDHEN and CDR2 SYDVKM. V dropped 4 bases and J dropped 3 bases, with 4 bases sitting between them. CDR3 length: 11 residues. The CDR3 nucleotides are TGTGCCAGCAGTTCCAACTACGAGCAGTACTTC. It encodes CASSSNYEQYF.

This clone has a handful of counts. The rearrangement joins TRBV18 to TRBJ1-6; TRBD1 matches 11 bases. The CDR3 runs to 15 residues. CDR1 is KGHSH, CDR2 LQKENI, per germline. Trimming at V came to 2 bases and at J to 8 bases, leaving 2 bases not matched to a gene. CDR3 region: CASSPGQGAYSPLHF. The CDR3, as DNA: TGTGCCAGCTCACCAGGACAGGGGGCGTATTCACCCCTCCACTTT.

The genes are TRBV27 and TRBJ2-1, with D possibly TRBD1 on 5 matching bases. Germline CDR1 and CDR2: MNHEY and SMNVEV (reference sequence). This CDR3 is 13 amino acids long. Trimming removed 5 bases at V and 12 bases at J, with 17 bases between. CDR3 loop: CASSPPQGSGQFF. Here the CDR3 DNA reads TGTGCCAGCAGTCCTCCCCAGGGTTCTGGGCAGTTCTTC.

V gene TRBV28 combines with J gene TRBJ2-7; D gene unclear. Germline V CDR1 and CDR2: MDHEN, SYDVKM. V dropped 3 bases and J dropped 1 base, with 13 bases sitting between them. The CDR3 spans 15 residues. CDR3 sequence: CASSFGLGRSYEQYF. CDR3 DNA sequence: TGTGCCAGCAGTTTTGGATTGGGCAGATCCTACGAGCAGTACTTC. Variable domain in full (rest from reference TRBV28 and TRBJ2-7): DVKVTQSSRYLVKRTGEKVFLECVQDMDHENMFWYRQDPGLGLRLIYFSYDVKMKEKGDIPEGYSVSREKKERFSLILESASTNQTSMYLCASSFGLGRSYEQYFGPGTRLTVT.

This chain links TRBV6-5 with TRBJ2-1; D is unresolved. Deletions cut 10 bases from V and 0 bases from J, with 10 bases between. The CDR3 extends over 13 amino acids. Germline V CDR1 and CDR2: MNHEY, SVGAGI. CDR3 sequence: CATAVYSYNEQFF. For the CDR3, the DNA is TGTGCCACTGCGGTTTACTCCTACAATGAGCAGTTCTTC.

The gene calls are TRBV4-1 and TRBJ2-7; 7 nucleotides align to TRBD1. This CDR3 has 16 residues. V trimming: 2 bases; J trimming: 3 bases; junction bases outside the gene matches: 10. Germline CDR1 is MGHRA and CDR2 is YSYEKL. The CDR3 reads CASSQPRQGLNYEQYF. CDR3 DNA: TGCGCCAGCAGCCAACCTAGACAGGGCCTAAACTACGAGCAGTACTTC.

The V call is TRBV27, the J call TRBJ2-7; 12 nucleotides align to TRBD2. The germline CDR1 and CDR2 sequences are MNHEY and SMNVEV (reference sequence). With V trimmed by 5 bases and J by 1 base, 6 bases remained unmatched. This CDR3 comprises 16 residues. The CDR3 sequence is CASSGRLAGVSYEQYF. For the CDR3, the DNA is TGTGCCAGCAGTGGAAGACTAGCGGGAGTATCCTACGAGCAGTACTTC.

By sample fraction, this clone is medium-sized. This chain connects TRBV4-1 to TRBJ2-7; no firm D call. This CDR3 is 15 amino acids long. The germline V gene encodes CDR1 MGHRA and CDR2 YSYEKL. V lost 0 bases and J 0 bases, leaving 9 bases between the germline ends. The CDR3 DNA reads TGCGCCAGCAGCCAAGATCGGTACAGCTCCTACGAGCAGTACTTC. As protein: CASSQDRYSSYEQYF.

V gene TRBV5-1 combines with J gene TRBJ2-1; 7 bases match TRBD1. Germline V gene sequence: CDR1 SGHRS, CDR2 YFSETQ. CDR3 length: 14 amino acids. With V trimmed by 1 base and J by 7 bases, 5 bases remained unmatched. The CDR3 protein is CASSLPTGWNEQFF. For the CDR3, the DNA is TGCGCCAGCAGCTTGCCGACAGGGTGGAATGAGCAGTTCTTC.

This clone was recorded once. V usage is TRBV9 and J usage is TRBJ2-3, with no clear D. This CDR3 is built from 13 residues. V shed 0 bases and J shed 8 bases, with 10 bases lying between them. Germline V gives CDR1 SGDLS, CDR2 YYNGEE. CDR3: CASSVGGRPTQYF. The CDR3 region has the DNA TGTGCCAGCAGCGTAGGAGGTCGTCCTACGCAGTATTTT.

This chain links TRBV27 with TRBJ1-6, with D maybe TRBD1 (5 bases). CDR1 and CDR2 from the germline V gene are MNHEY and SMNVEV (reference sequence). This CDR3 is 17 amino acids long. V lost 0 bases and J lost 5, with 14 bases in between. The CDR3 is CASSLSMGGTDNSPLHF. The DNA of the CDR3 is TGTGCCAGCAGTTTATCAATGGGCGGGACTGATAATTCACCCCTCCACTTT.

This chain links TRBV9 with TRBJ2-5; 15 nucleotides agree with TRBD2. CDR1 and CDR2 from the germline V gene are SGDLS and YYNGEE. Trimming cost V 0 bases and J 5 bases; bases outside gene matches: 8. This CDR3 is built from 18 residues. CDR3 protein: CASSVGRAGLAGGETQYF. Written as DNA, the CDR3 is TGTGCCAGCAGCGTAGGGAGGGCGGGACTAGCGGGAGGTGAGACCCAGTACTTC.

This clone appeared a few times. The CDR3 DNA reads as TGCAGCGGAGGACCAGCGGGAGCCACCTACAATGAGCAGTTCTTC. It yields the protein CSGGPAGATYNEQFF. This rearrangement joins TRBV29-1 to TRBJ2-1, with 8 bases identical to TRBD2. This CDR3 has 15 residues. Germline CDR1 SQVTM, CDR2 ANQGSEA. Losses at the gene ends were 7 bases for V and 2 bases for J; bases not matched to a gene: 10.

The chain carries TRBV7-9 and TRBJ2-5; D is uncertain. Germline assignment: CDR1 SEHNR and CDR2 FQNEAQ (reference sequence). The CDR3 loop spans 12 amino acids. Trimming cost V 5 bases and J 1 base, with 5 bases left between them. CDR3 protein: CASSPSQETQYF. In DNA form, the CDR3 reads TGTGCCAGCAGCCCTAGCCAAGAGACCCAGTACTTC.

The V and J genes are TRBV28 and TRBJ1-5; 9 positions match TRBD1. This CDR3 contains 16 residues. V trimming: 5 bases; J trimming: 7 bases; junction bases outside the gene matches: 12. The germline gives CDR1 MDHEN, CDR2 SYDVKM. Written as DNA, the CDR3 is TGTGCCAGCAGTCTCCGGGACAGGGTGTTTGGGCAGCCCCAGCATTTT. Encoded protein: CASSLRDRVFGQPQHF. The variable domain in full, with the rest retrieved from reference TRBV28 and TRBJ1-5, is DVKVTQSSRYLVKRTGEKVFLECVQDMDHENMFWYRQDPGLGLRLIYFSYDVKMKEKGDIPEGYSVSREKKERFSLILESASTNQTSMYLCASSLRDRVFGQPQHFGDGTRLSIL.

The V and J genes are TRBV30 and TRBJ1-2; 9 nucleotides line up with TRBD1. J lost 0 bases, V lost 1 base, and 3 bases had no gene match. This CDR3 region has 15 residues. CDR1 is GTSNPN, CDR2 SVGIG, per germline (reference sequence). The CDR3 coding sequence is TGTGCCTGGAGTGAGGGGACAGGGACTAACTATGGCTACACCTTC. It translates to CAWSEGTGTNYGYTF.

This sequence joins TRBV29-1 and TRBJ2-5; 10 nucleotides line up with TRBD1. Matching the DNA end better, TRBJ2-7 makes the J call doubtful. Germline CDR1 reads SQVTM; CDR2 reads ANQGSEA. The length of the CDR3 is 15 residues. The CDR3 nucleotides read TGCAGCGTTGAAGATCGGGACAGGGGATCCTACGAGCAGTACTTC. Residues: CSVEDRDRGSYEQYF.

The J gene is TRBJ2-1, the V gene TRBV14, with D possibly TRBD2 on 6 matching bases. Germline lookup yields CDR1 SGHDN and CDR2 FVKESK. This CDR3 spans 14 amino acids. The V and J ends lost 5 bases and 3 bases respectively, with 11 bases between them. The CDR3 nucleotides read TGTGCCAGCAGCTTTCTAGCGAGCTACAATGAGCAGTTCTTC. Translation: CASSFLASYNEQFF.

The chain combines TRBV7-9 with TRBJ1-2, with 7 positions matching TRBD1. With V trimmed by 4 bases and J by 12 bases, 14 bases remained unmatched. The CDR3 is made up of 14 amino acids. Germline-derived CDR1 and CDR2 are SEHNR and FQNEAQ (reference sequence). The CDR3 protein is CASSYSRDRQRDTF. DNA for the CDR3: TGTGCCAGCAGCTACTCCCGGGACAGACAAAGGGACACCTTC.

Here the CDR3 DNA reads TGTGCCAGCAGCTTGTATCAGGGGGCCGGGGAGCTGTTTTTT. It codes for CASSLYQGAGELFF. The chain couples TRBV5-4 to TRBJ2-2, with 7 bases lining up with TRBD1. Unmatched junction bases numbered 3, after V lost 1 base and J lost 6 bases. Germline V gene sequence: CDR1 SGHNT, CDR2 YYREEE (reference sequence). The CDR3 spans 14 residues.